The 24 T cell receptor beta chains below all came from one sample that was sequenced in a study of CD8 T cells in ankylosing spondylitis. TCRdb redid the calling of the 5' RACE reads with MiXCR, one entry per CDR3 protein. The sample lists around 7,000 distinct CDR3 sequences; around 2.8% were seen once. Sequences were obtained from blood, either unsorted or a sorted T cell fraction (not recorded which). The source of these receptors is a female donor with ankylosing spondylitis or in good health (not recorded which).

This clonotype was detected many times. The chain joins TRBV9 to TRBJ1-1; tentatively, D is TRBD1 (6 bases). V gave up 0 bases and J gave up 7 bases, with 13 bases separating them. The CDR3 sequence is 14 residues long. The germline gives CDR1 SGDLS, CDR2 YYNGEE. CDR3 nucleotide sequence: TGTGCCAGCAGCGTAGAGGGAGGGGGTGGTGAAGCTTTCTTT. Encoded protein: CASSVEGGGGEAFF.

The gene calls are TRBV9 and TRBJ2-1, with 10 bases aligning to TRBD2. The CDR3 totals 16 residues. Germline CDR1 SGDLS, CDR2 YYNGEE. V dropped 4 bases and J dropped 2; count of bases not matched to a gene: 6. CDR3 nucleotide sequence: TGTGCCAGCAGCCCTCCCGGGACTAGCGCCTACAATGAGCAGTTCTTC. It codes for CASSPPGTSAYNEQFF.

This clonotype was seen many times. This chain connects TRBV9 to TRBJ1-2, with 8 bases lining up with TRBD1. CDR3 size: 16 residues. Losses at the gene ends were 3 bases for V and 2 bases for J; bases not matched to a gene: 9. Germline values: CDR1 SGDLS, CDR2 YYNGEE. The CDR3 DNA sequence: TGTGCCAGCAGCGCCGACAGGGGTAAAGGAAACTATGGCTACACCTTC. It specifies CASSADRGKGNYGYTF.

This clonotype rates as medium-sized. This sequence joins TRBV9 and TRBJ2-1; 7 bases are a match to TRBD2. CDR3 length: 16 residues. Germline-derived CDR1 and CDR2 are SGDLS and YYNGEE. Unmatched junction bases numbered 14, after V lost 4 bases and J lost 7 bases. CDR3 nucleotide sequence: TGTGCCAGCAGCACTCTAGGTCGCGGGAGTGGGAATGAGCAGTTCTTC. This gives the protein CASSTLGRGSGNEQFF.

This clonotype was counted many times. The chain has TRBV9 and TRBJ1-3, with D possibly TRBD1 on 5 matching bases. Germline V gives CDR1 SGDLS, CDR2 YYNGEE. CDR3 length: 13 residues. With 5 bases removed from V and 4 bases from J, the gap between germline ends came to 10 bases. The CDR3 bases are TGTGCCAGCAGTGAGGGGCCCGGAAACACCATATATTTT. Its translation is CASSEGPGNTIYF.

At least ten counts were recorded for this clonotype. This CDR3 is CASSAPLSAATTTDTQYF. CDR3 bases: TGTGCCAGCAGCGCTCCTTTGTCTGCCGCGACAACCACAGATACGCAGTATTTT. The chain links TRBV9 to TRBJ2-3; the D is unclear. This CDR3 region has 18 residues. V was cut by 3 bases and J by 2 bases, with 22 bases left in between. Germline CDR1 SGDLS, CDR2 YYNGEE. The full variable domain, its missing parts supplied by reference TRBV9 and TRBJ2-3, is DSGVTQTPKHLITATGQRVTLRCSPRSGDLSVYWYQQSLDQGLQFLIQYYNGEERAKGNILERFSAQQFPDLHSELNLSSLELGDSALYFCASSAPLSAATTTDTQYFGPGTRLTVL.

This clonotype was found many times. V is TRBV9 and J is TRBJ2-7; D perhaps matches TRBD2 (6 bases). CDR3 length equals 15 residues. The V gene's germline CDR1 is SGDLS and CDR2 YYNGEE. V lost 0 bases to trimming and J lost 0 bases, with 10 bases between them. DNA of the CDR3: TGTGCCAGCAGCGTAGGTCGGGAGAGCTCCTACGAGCAGTACTTC. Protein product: CASSVGRESSYEQYF. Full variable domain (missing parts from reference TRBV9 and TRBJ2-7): DSGVTQTPKHLITATGQRVTLRCSPRSGDLSVYWYQQSLDQGLQFLIQYYNGEERAKGNILERFSAQQFPDLHSELNLSSLELGDSALYFCASSVGRESSYEQYFGPGTRLTVT.

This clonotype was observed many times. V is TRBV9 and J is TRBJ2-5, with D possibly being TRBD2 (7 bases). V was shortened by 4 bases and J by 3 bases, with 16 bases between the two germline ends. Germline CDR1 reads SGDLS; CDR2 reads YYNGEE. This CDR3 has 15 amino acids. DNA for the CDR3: TGTGCCAGCAGCCTGGTTGTAGGGGGGGAAGAGACCCAGTACTTC. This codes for CASSLVVGGEETQYF.

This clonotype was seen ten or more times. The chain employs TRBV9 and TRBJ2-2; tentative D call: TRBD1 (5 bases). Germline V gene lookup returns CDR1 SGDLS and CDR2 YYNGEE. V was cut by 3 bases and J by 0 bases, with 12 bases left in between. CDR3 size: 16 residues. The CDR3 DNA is TGTGCCAGCAGCGCGGACATCACAGCGAACACCGGGGAGCTGTTTTTT. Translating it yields CASSADITANTGELFF. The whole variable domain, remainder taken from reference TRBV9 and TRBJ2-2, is DSGVTQTPKHLITATGQRVTLRCSPRSGDLSVYWYQQSLDQGLQFLIQYYNGEERAKGNILERFSAQQFPDLHSELNLSSLELGDSALYFCASSADITANTGELFFGEGSRLTVL.

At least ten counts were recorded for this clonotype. The CDR3 bases are TGTGCCAGCAGCGTAGGGGACTCCACAGATACGCAGTATTTT. This sequence encodes CASSVGDSTDTQYF. The gene calls are TRBV9 and TRBJ2-3; perhaps TRBD2 as D (6 bases). The CDR3 extends over 14 amino acids. Germline V gene data show CDR1 as SGDLS and CDR2 as YYNGEE. V dropped 0 bases and J dropped 2 bases, with 7 bases sitting between them.

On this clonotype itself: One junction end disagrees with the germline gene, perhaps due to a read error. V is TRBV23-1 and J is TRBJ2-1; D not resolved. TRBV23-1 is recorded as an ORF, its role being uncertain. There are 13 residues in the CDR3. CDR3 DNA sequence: TGTGTCAGCAGGCAACACTTGTTCAATGAGCAGTTCTTC. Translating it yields CVSRQHLFNEQFF.

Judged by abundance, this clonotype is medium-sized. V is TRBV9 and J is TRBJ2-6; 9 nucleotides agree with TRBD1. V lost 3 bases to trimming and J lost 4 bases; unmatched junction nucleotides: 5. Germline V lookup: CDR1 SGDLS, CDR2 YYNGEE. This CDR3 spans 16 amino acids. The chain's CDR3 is CASSAGQGAGANVLTF. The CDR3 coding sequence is TGTGCCAGCAGCGCGGGACAGGGTGCCGGGGCCAACGTCCTGACTTTC.

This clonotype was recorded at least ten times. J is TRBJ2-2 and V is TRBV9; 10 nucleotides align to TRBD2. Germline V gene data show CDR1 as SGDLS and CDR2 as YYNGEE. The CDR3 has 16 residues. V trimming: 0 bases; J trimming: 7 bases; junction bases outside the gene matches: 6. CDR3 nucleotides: TGTGCCAGCAGCGTAGGAGCGGGGGGGCTTAACGGGGAGCTGTTTTTT. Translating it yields CASSVGAGGLNGELFF.

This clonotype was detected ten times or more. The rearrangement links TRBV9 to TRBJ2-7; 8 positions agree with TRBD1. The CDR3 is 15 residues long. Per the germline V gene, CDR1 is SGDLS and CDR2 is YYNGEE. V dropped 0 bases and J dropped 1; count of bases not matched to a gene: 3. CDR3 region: CASSVGNRGSYEQYF. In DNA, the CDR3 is TGTGCCAGCAGCGTAGGTAACAGGGGGTCCTACGAGCAGTACTTC.

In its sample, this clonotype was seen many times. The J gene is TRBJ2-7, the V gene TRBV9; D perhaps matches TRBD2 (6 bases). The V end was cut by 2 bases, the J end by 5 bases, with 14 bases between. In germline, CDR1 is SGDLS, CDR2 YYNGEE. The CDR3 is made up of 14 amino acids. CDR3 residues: CASSVGGLLDEQYF. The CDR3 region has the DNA TGTGCCAGCAGCGTCGGGGGACTTTTAGACGAGCAGTACTTC.

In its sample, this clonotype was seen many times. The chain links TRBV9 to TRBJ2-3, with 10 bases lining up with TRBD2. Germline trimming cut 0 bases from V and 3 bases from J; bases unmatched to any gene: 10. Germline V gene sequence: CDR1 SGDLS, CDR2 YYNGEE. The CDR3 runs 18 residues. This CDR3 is CASSVAGERGGRTDTQYF. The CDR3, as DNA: TGTGCCAGCAGCGTAGCTGGGGAGCGGGGGGGCCGAACAGATACGCAGTATTTT.

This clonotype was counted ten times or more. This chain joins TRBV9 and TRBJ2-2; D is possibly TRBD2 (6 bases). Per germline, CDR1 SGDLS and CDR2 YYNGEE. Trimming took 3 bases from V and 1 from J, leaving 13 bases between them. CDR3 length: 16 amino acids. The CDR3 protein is CASSALSGLNTGELFF. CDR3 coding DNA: TGTGCCAGCAGCGCCTTGAGCGGGTTGAACACCGGGGAGCTGTTTTTT.

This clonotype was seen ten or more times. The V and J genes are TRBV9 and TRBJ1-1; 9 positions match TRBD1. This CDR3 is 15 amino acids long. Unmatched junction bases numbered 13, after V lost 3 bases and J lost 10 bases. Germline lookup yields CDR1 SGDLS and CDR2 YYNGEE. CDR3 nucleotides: TGTGCCAGCAGCGACCCTCCGGGACAGGGTCTGGGAGCTTTCTTT. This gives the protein CASSDPPGQGLGAFF.

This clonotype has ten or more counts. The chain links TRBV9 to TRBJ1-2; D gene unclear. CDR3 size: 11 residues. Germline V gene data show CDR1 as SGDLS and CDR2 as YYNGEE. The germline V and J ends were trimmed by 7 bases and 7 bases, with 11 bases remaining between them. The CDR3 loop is CASRSPAGYTF. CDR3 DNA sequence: TGTGCCAGCCGGAGTCCAGCTGGCTACACCTTC.

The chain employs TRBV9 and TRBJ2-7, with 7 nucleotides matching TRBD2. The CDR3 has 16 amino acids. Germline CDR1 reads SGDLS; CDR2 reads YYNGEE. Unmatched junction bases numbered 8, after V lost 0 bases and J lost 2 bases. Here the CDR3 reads CASSVGEGPLAYEQYF. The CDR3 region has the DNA TGTGCCAGCAGCGTAGGGGAGGGACCCCTAGCCTACGAGCAGTACTTC.

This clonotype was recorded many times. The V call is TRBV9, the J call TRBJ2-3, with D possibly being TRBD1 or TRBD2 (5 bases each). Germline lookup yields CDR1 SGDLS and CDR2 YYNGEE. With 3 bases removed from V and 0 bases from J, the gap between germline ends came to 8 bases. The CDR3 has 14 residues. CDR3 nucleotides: TGTGCCAGCAGCGGAAGGGACAGCACAGATACGCAGTATTTT. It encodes CASSGRDSTDTQYF.

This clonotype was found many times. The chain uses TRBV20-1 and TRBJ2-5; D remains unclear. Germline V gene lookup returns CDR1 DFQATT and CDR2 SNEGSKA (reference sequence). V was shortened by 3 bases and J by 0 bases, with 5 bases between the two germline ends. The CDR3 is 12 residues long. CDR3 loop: CSASNNQETQYF. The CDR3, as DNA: TGCAGTGCTAGCAATAACCAAGAGACCCAGTACTTC.

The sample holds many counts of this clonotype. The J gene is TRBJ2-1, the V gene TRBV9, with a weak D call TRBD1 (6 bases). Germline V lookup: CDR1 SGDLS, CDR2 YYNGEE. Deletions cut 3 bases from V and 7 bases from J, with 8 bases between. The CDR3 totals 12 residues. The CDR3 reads CASSAGANEQFF. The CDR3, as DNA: TGTGCCAGCAGCGCAGGGGCGAATGAGCAGTTCTTC.

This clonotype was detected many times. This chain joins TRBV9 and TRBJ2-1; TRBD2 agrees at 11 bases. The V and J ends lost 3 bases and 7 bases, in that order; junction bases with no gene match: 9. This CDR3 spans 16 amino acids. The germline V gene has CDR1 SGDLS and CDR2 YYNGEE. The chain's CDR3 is CASSGVLAGAVNEQFF. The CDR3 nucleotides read TGTGCCAGCAGCGGAGTACTAGCGGGAGCGGTGAATGAGCAGTTCTTC. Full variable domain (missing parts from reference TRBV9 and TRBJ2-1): DSGVTQTPKHLITATGQRVTLRCSPRSGDLSVYWYQQSLDQGLQFLIQYYNGEERAKGNILERFSAQQFPDLHSELNLSSLELGDSALYFCASSGVLAGAVNEQFFGPGTRLTVL.